This entry describes one T cell receptor (beta chain). The CDR3 runs to 15 residues. From germline, CDR1 is SGHTA and CDR2 FQGNSA. The V and J ends lost 5 bases and 6 bases, in that order; junction bases with no gene match: 10. The entry originates in a study of technical replicates of blood from several donors. Data came from immunoSEQ multiplex PCR; TCRdb stores just in-frame clones and leaves some out. Here the sample spans tens of thousands of clones, approximately 94% being singletons. The specimen sequenced was T cells isolated from PBMCs. This TCR derives from a human donor in good health. The rearrangement joins TRBV7-2 to TRBJ2-1; 7 bases map to TRBD2. CDR3 in amino acids: CASSPWESSGNEQFF. The DNA of the CDR3 is TGTGCCAGCAGCCCATGGGAGTCTAGCGGCAATGAGCAGTTCTTC.